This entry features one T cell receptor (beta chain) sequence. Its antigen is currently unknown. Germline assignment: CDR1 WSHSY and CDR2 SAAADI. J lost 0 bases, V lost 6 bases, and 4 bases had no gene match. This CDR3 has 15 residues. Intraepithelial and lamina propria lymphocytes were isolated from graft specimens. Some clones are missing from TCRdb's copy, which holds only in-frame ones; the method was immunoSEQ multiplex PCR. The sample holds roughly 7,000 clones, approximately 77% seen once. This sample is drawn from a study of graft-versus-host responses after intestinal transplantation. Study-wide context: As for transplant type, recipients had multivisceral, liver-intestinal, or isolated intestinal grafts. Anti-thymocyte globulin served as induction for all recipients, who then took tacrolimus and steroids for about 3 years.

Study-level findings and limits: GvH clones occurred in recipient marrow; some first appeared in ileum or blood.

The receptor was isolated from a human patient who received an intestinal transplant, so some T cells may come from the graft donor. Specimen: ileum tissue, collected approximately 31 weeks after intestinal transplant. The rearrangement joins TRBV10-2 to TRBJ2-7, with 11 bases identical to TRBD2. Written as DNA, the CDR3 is TGCGCCAGCAGCCCTGGACTAGCGGGCTCCTACGAGCAGTACTTC. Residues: CASSPGLAGSYEQYF.